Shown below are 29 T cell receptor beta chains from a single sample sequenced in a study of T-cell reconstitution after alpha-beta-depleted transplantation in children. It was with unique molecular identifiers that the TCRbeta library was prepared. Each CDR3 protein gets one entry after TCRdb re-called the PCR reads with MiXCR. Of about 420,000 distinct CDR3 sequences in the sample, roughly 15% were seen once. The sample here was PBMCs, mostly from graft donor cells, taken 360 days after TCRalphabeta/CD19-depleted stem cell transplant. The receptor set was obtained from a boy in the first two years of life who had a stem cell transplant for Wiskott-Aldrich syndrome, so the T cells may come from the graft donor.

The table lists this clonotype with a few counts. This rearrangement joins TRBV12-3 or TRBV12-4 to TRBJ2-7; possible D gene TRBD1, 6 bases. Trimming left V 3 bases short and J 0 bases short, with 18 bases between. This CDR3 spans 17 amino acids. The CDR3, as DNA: TGTGCCAGCAGTTTCGACAGGTCTCCGATCTTCTCCTACGAGCAGTACTTC. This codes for CASSFDRSPIFSYEQYF.

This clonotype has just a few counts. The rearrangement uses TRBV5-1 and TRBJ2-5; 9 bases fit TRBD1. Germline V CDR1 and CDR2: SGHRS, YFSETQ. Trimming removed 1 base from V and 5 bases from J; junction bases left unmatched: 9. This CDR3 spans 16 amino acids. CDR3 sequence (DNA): TGCGCCAGCAGCTTGCCGGGACAGGGTAGTTCGGAGACCCAGTACTTC. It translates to CASSLPGQGSSETQYF.

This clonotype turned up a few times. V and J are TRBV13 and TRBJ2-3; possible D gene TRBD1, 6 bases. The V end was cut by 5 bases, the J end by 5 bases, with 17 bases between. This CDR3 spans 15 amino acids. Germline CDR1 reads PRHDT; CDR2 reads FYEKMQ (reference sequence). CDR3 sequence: CASSPTGFSLDTQYF. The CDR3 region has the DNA TGTGCCAGCAGCCCCACAGGGTTCTCCCTAGATACGCAGTATTTT.

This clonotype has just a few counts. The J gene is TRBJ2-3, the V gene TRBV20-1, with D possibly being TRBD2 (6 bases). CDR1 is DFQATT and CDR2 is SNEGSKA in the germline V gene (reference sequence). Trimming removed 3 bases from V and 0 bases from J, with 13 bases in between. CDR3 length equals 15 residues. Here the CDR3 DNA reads TGCAGTGCTAGGGGGATTAGCGGTAGCACAGATACGCAGTATTTT. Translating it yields CSARGISGSTDTQYF.

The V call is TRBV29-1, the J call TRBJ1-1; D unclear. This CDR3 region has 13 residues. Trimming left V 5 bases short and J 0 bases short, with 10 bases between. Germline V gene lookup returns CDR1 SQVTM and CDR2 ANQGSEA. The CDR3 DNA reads TGCAGCGTTCTGGTCCACCTGAACACTGAAGCTTTCTTT. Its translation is CSVLVHLNTEAFF.

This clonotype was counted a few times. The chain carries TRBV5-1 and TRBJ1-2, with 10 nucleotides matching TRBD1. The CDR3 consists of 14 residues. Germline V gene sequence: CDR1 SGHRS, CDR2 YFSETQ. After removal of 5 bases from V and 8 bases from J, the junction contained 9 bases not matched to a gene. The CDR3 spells CASSLDRGLRGYTF. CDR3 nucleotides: TGCGCCAGCAGTCTTGACAGGGGGCTCCGCGGCTACACCTTC.

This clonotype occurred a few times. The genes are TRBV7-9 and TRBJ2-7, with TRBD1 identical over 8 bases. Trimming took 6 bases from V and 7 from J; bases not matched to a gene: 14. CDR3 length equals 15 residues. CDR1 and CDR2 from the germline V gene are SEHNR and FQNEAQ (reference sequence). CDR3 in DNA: TGTGCCAGCAGAGACTACAGGGGGTCACTACAAGAGCAGTACTTC. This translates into CASRDYRGSLQEQYF.

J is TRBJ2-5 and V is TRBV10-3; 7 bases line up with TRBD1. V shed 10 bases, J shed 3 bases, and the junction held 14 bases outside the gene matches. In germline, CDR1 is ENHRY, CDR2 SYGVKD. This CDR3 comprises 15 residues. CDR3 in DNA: TGTGCCACTTCCAGACAGGGTGGATTAGAAGAGACCCAGTACTTC. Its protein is CATSRQGGLEETQYF.

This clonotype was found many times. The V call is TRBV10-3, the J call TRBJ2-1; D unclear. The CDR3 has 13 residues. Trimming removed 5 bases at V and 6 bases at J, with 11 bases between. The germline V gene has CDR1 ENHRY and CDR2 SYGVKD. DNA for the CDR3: TGTGCCATCAGTAAACTTACACCCAATGAGCAGTTCTTC. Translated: CAISKLTPNEQFF.

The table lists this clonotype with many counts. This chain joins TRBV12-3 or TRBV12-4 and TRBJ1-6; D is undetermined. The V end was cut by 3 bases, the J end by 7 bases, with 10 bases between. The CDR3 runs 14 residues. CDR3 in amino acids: CASSFAGDNSPLHF. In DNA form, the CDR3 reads TGTGCCAGCAGTTTCGCGGGAGACAATTCACCCCTCCACTTT.

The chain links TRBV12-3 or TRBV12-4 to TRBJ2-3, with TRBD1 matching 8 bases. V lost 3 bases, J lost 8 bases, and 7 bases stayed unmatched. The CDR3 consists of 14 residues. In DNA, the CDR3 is TGTGCCAGCAGTTTCGACAGGGGCCGGGGTACGCAGTATTTT. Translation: CASSFDRGRGTQYF.

The CDR3 bases are TGTGCCAGCAGCTTAGCGGGCCCCCTTACGGGGAAGACCCAGTACTTC. Its translation is CASSLAGPLTGKTQYF. J is TRBJ2-5 and V is TRBV11-2, with a tentative D call TRBD2 (5 bases). CDR3 length: 16 amino acids. Germline CDR1 SGHAT, CDR2 FQNNGV. V was clipped by 1 base and J by 6 bases, with 18 bases between them. The full variable domain, completed using reference TRBV11-2 and TRBJ2-5, is EAGVAQSPRYKIIEKRQSVAFWCNPISGHATLYWYQQILGQGPKLLIQFQNNGVVDDSQLPKDRFSAERLKGVDSTLKIQPAKLEDSAVYLCASSLAGPLTGKTQYFGPGTRLLVL.

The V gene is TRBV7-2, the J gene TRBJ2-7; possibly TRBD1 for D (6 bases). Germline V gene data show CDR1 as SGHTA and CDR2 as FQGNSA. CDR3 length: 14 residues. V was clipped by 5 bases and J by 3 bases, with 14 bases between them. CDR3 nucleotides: TGTGCCAGCAGCCAAACTGCAGGGGACTACGAGCAGTACTTC. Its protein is CASSQTAGDYEQYF.

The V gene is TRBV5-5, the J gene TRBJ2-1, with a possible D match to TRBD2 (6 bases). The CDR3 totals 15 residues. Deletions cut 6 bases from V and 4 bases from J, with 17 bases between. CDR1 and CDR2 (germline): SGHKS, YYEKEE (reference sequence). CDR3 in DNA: TGTGCCAGCATGAGTGGAGGGGAGTGGTACAATGAGCAGTTCTTC. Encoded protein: CASMSGGEWYNEQFF.

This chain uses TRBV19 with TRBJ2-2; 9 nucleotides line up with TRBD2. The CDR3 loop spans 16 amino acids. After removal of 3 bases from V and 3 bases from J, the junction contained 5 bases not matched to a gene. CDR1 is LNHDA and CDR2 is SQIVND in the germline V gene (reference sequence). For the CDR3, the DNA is TGTGCCAGTAGTATCACGGGACTAGCTGACACCGGGGAGCTGTTTTTT. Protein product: CASSITGLADTGELFF.

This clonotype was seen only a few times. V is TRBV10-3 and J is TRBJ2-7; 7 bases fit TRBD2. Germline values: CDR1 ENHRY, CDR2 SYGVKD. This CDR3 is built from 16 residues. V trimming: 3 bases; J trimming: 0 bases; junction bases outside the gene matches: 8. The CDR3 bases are TGTGCCATCAGTGATCGCCTTCGGGACTACTCCTACGAGCAGTACTTC. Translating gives CAISDRLRDYSYEQYF.

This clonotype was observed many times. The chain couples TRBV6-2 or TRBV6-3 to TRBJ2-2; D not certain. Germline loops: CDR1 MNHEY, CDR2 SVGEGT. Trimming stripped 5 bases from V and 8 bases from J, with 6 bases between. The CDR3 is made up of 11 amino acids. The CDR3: CASSTEGELFF. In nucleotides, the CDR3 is TGTGCCAGCAGTACCGAGGGGGAGCTGTTTTTT.

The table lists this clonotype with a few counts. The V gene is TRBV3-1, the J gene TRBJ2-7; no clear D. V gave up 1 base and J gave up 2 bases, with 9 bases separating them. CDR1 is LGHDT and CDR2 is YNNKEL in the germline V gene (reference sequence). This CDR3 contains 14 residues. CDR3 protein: CASSQVTQTYEQYF. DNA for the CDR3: TGTGCCAGCAGCCAAGTGACACAGACCTACGAGCAGTACTTC.

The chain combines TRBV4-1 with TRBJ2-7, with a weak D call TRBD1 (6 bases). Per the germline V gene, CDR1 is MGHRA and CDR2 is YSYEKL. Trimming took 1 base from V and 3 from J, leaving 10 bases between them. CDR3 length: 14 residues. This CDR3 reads CASSQGDTLYEQYF. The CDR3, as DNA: TGCGCCAGCAGCCAAGGGGACACACTCTACGAGCAGTACTTC.

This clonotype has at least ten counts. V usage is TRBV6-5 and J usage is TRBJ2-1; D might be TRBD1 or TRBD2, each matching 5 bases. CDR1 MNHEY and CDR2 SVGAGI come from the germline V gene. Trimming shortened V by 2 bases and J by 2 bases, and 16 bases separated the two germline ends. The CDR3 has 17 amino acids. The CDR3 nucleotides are TGTGCCAGCAGTTACACCCCCATGGGGCGGGCCTACAATGAGCAGTTCTTC. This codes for CASSYTPMGRAYNEQFF.

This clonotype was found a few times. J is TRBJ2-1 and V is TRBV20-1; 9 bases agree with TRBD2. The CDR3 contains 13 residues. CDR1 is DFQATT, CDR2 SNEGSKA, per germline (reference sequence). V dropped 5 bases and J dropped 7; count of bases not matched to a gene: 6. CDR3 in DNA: TGCAGTGCTCTAGGGACTAGCAGAAATGAGCAGTTCTTC. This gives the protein CSALGTSRNEQFF.

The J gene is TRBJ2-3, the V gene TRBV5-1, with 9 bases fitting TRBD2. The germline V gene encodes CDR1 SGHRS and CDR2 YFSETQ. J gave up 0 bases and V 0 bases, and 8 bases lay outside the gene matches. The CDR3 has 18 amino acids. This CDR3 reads CASSLASAGGPSTDTQYF. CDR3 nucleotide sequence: TGCGCCAGCAGCTTGGCCTCAGCGGGAGGCCCAAGCACAGATACGCAGTATTTT.

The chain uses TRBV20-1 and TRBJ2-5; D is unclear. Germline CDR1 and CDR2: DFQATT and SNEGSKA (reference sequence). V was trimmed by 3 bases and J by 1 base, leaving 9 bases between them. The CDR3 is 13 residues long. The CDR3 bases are TGCAGTGCTAGTGCCCAAGTCCAAGAGACCCAGTACTTC. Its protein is CSASAQVQETQYF.

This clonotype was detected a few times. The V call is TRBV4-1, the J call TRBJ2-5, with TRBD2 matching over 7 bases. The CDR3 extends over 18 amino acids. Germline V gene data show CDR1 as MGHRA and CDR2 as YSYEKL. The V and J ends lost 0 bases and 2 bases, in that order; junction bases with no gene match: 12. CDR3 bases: TGCGCCAGCAGCCAAGATTTCCGGGTGGGGGGGAGACAAGAGACCCAGTACTTC. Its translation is CASSQDFRVGGRQETQYF.

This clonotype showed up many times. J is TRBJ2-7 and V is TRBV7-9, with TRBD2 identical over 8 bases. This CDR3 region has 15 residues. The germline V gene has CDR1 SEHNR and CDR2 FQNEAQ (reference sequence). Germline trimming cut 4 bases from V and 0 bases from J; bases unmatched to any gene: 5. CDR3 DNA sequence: TGTGCCAGCAGCTCCTCCGGGACTAGCTCCTACGAGCAGTACTTC. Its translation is CASSSSGTSSYEQYF.

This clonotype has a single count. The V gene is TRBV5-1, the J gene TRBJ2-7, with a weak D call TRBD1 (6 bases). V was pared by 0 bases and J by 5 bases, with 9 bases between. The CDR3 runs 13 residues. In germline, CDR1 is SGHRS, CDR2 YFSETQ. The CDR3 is CASSLGTADEQYF. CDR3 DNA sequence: TGCGCCAGCAGCTTGGGGACAGCCGACGAGCAGTACTTC.

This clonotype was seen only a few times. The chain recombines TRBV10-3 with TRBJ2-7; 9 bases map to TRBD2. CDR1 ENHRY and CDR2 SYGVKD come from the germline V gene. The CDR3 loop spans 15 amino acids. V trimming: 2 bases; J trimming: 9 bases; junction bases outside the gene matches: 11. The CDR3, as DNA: TGTGCCATCAGTGAGCTTTTCCTAGCGGGGTCTCCGCAGTACTTC. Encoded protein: CAISELFLAGSPQYF.

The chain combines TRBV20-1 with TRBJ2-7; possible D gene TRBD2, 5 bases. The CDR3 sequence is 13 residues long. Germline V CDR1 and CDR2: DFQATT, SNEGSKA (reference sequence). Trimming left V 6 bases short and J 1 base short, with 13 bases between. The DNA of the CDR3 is TGCAGTGCCTCCAGCCGAGGGTCCTACGAGCAGTACTTC. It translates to CSASSRGSYEQYF.

This CDR3 is CATGSGEKPQYEQYF. The DNA of the CDR3 is TGTGCCACCGGGAGCGGGGAGAAGCCCCAGTACGAGCAGTACTTC. V is TRBV6-2 or TRBV6-3 and J is TRBJ2-7, with 7 nucleotides matching TRBD2. CDR1 MNHEY and CDR2 SVGEGT come from the germline V gene. Trimming cost V 10 bases and J 4 bases; bases outside gene matches: 16. The CDR3 runs 15 residues.